The 3 T cell receptor beta chains below come from one sample, sequenced in a study of blood T cell repertoires in COVID-19 (dated by TCRdb to the early 2020s). Receptor amplification or capture employed the immunoSEQ multiplex PCR assay. TCRdb limited this immuneACCESS table to in-frame rearrangements with V and J called. A share of clones is missing; checked studies link under half to unresolved V genes, and the rest is unexplained. The table for this sample lists roughly 150,000 clones; 80% to 90% of them were counted only once. The top ten hold around 2.9% of the sample. Sequenced material: peripheral blood. These TCRs come from a woman aged 55-75 years with active COVID-19.

The chain combines TRBV7-9 with TRBJ2-2; D remains unclear. Germline V lookup: CDR1 SEHNR, CDR2 FQNEAQ (reference sequence). The CDR3 has 17 amino acids. Trimming cost V 2 bases and J 3 bases, with 16 bases left between them. CDR3 residues: CASSLMQALPHTGELFF. In nucleotides, the CDR3 is TGTGCCAGCAGCTTAATGCAGGCCCTCCCGCACACCGGGGAGCTGTTTTTT.

The rearrangement joins TRBV14 to TRBJ2-1; 8 bases match TRBD2. V lost 1 base to trimming and J lost 2 bases; unmatched junction nucleotides: 1. The V gene's germline CDR1 is SGHDN and CDR2 FVKESK. The CDR3 totals 15 residues. The CDR3 here is CASSQGLATYNEQFF. In DNA form, the CDR3 reads TGTGCCAGCAGCCAAGGACTAGCGACCTACAATGAGCAGTTCTTC.

This chain links TRBV6-5 with TRBJ1-1, with 11 bases identical to TRBD1. Germline V gene lookup returns CDR1 MNHEY and CDR2 SVGAGI. This CDR3 is built from 15 residues. Trimming cost V 6 bases and J 5 bases; bases outside gene matches: 8. CDR3 protein: CASSLPGQGVTEAFF. CDR3 bases: TGTGCCAGCAGCCTCCCGGGACAGGGGGTTACTGAAGCTTTCTTT.